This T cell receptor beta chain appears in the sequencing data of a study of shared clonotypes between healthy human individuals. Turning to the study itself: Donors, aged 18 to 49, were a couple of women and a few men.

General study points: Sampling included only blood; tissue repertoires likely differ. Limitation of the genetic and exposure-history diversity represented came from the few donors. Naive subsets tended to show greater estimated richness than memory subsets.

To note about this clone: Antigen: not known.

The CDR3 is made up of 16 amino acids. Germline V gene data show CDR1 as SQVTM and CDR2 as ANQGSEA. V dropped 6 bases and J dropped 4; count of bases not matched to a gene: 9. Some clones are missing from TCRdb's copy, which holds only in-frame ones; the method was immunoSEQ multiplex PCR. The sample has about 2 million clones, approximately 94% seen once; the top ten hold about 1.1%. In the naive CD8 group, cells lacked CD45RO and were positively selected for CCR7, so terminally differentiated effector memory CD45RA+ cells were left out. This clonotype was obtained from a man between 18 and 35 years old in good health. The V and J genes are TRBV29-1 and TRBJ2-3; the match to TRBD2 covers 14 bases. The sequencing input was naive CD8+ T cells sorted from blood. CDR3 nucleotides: TGCAGCGTCCAAGGACTAGCGGGAGGACAGGCAGATACGCAGTATTTT. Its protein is CSVQGLAGGQADTQYF.